Each of the 11 T cell receptor beta chains below was sequenced from the same sample in a study of blood T cell repertoires in COVID-19. TCRdb keeps only in-frame clones here, not all; method: immunoSEQ multiplex PCR. Altogether approximately 430,000 clones are present, 70% to 90% being singletons, with the ten largest covering about 1.5%. The sequencing input was peripheral blood. These receptors came from a woman aged 25 to 39 with active or convalescent COVID-19.

The chain is built from TRBV27 and TRBJ2-2, with TRBD2 matching over 9 bases. The CDR3 runs to 16 residues. V shed 5 bases, J shed 2 bases, and the junction held 6 bases outside the gene matches. Germline V gives CDR1 MNHEY, CDR2 SMNVEV (reference sequence). CDR3 loop: CASSKAGGRNTGELFF. In DNA form, the CDR3 reads TGTGCCAGCAGTAAAGCGGGAGGCCGCAACACCGGGGAGCTGTTTTTT.

This chain links TRBV27 with TRBJ2-6; 12 nucleotides align to TRBD2. This CDR3 region has 19 residues. V lost 4 bases and J lost 0; bases outside the gene matches: 7. The germline gives CDR1 MNHEY, CDR2 SMNVEV (reference sequence). Here the CDR3 reads CASSSRLAGVLSGANVLTF. CDR3 coding DNA: TGTGCCAGCAGTTCCCGACTAGCGGGGGTCCTCTCTGGGGCCAACGTCCTGACTTTC. Variable domain in full (rest from reference TRBV27 and TRBJ2-6): EAQVTQNPRYLITVTGKKLTVTCSQNMNHEYMSWYRQDPGLGLRQIYYSMNVEVTDKGDVPEGYKVSRKEKRNFPLILESPSPNQTSLYFCASSSRLAGVLSGANVLTFGAGSRLTVL.

The chain couples TRBV10-3 to TRBJ2-1, with D tentatively TRBD2 (5 bases). Trimming took 4 bases from V and 10 from J, leaving 17 bases between them. The CDR3 consists of 14 residues. Germline assignment: CDR1 ENHRY and CDR2 SYGVKD. The CDR3 sequence is CAISALLDSGEQFF. The DNA for the CDR3 is TGTGCCATCAGTGCCCTCCTGGATTCGGGGGAGCAGTTCTTC.

V usage is TRBV27 and J usage is TRBJ2-3, with D possibly TRBD2 on 6 matching bases. Germline V gene data show CDR1 as MNHEY and CDR2 as SMNVEV (reference sequence). V was clipped by 2 bases and J by 3 bases, with 9 bases between them. The CDR3 runs 14 residues. The CDR3 spells CASSLTGETDTQYF. In DNA, the CDR3 is TGTGCCAGCAGTTTAACGGGAGAAACAGATACGCAGTATTTT.

This chain links TRBV30 with TRBJ2-3; 7 nucleotides agree with TRBD2. The V gene's germline CDR1 is GTSNPN and CDR2 SVGIG (reference sequence). After removal of 1 base from V and 4 bases from J, the junction contained 5 bases not matched to a gene. The CDR3 covers 14 residues. The CDR3 sequence: CAWSGGGGADTQYF. CDR3 DNA sequence: TGTGCCTGGAGTGGGGGGGGAGGGGCAGATACGCAGTATTTT.

This rearrangement joins TRBV3-1 (or the pseudogene TRBV3-2) to TRBJ1-2, with no clear D. The CDR3 sequence is 13 residues long. V lost 0 bases, J lost 5 bases, and 7 bases lay in between. Per the germline V gene, CDR1 is LGHDT and CDR2 is YNNKEL (reference sequence). The CDR3 sequence is CASSQEGDYGYTF. CDR3 nucleotide sequence: TGTGCCAGCAGCCAAGAGGGCGATTATGGCTACACCTTC.

V gene TRBV30 combines with J gene TRBJ2-6; D gene ambiguous. This CDR3 spans 17 amino acids. Trimming removed 0 bases from V and 0 bases from J, with 12 bases in between. Per germline, CDR1 GTSNPN and CDR2 SVGIG (reference sequence). In nucleotides, the CDR3 is TGTGCCTGGAGTGTGGAACCCGCGGTCTCTGGGGCCAACGTCCTGACTTTC. It specifies CAWSVEPAVSGANVLTF.

The rearrangement joins TRBV29-1 to TRBJ2-2; D uncertain. V dropped 4 bases and J dropped 1 base, with 7 bases sitting between them. Looked up from germline, CDR1 is SQVTM and CDR2 is ANQGSEA. This CDR3 is 13 amino acids long. CDR3 residues: CSVVSGNTGELFF. The CDR3, as DNA: TGCAGCGTTGTGTCGGGGAACACCGGGGAGCTGTTTTTT.

The rearrangement uses TRBV4-2 and TRBJ1-3; no clear D gene. CDR3 length equals 14 residues. Germline values: CDR1 LGHNA, CDR2 YNFKEQ. Trimming removed 0 bases at V and 11 bases at J, with 14 bases between. In DNA, the CDR3 is TGTGCCAGCAGCCAAGACTCTCCTAGGTCCGCCATATATTTT. It specifies CASSQDSPRSAIYF.

This clone was picked up a small number of times. The rearrangement links TRBV11-2 to TRBJ2-7, with 15 bases fitting TRBD2. Germline loops: CDR1 SGHAT, CDR2 FQNNGV. The V and J ends lost 6 bases and 2 bases, in that order; junction bases with no gene match: 11. The CDR3 length is 18 residues. DNA of the CDR3: TGTGCCAGCAGACCTCCGGGACTAGCGGGAGGCGAGACCTACGAGCAGTACTTC. This codes for CASRPPGLAGGETYEQYF.

This clone showed up just a few times. The rearrangement joins TRBV19 to TRBJ2-7; 14 positions agree with TRBD2. The CDR3 is 16 amino acids. V shed 3 bases, J shed 3 bases, and the junction held 4 bases outside the gene matches. Germline V gene lookup returns CDR1 LNHDA and CDR2 SQIVND (reference sequence). The CDR3 sequence: CASSIPGLAGGYEQYF. In nucleotides, the CDR3 is TGTGCCAGTAGTATCCCCGGACTAGCGGGGGGCTACGAGCAGTACTTC.